The 4 T cell receptor beta chains reported below all come from one sample, sequenced in a study of blood T cell repertoires in COVID-19 (dated by TCRdb to about 2020). Library preparation was by the immunoSEQ multiplex PCR assay. TCRdb limited this immuneACCESS table to in-frame rearrangements with V and J called. A share of clones is missing; checked studies link under half to unresolved V genes, and the rest is unexplained. The sample table lists 95,000 to 100,000 clones, 81% of them with a count of one. Roughly a tenth of the sample lies in the top ten. What was sequenced was peripheral blood. These receptors all come from a woman older than 75 with acute or convalescent COVID-19.

V gene TRBV5-8 combines with J gene TRBJ1-2; 12 bases are shared with TRBD1. V lost 4 bases and J lost 3; bases outside the gene matches: 4. The CDR3 consists of 15 residues. Per the germline V gene, CDR1 is SGHTS and CDR2 is YDEGEE. In DNA, the CDR3 is TGTGCCAGCAGCCAGGGACAGGGGGCCTACTATGGCTACACCTTC. This gives the protein CASSQGQGAYYGYTF.

The chain is built from TRBV18 and TRBJ2-4, with D tentatively TRBD2 (5 bases). In germline, CDR1 is KGHSH, CDR2 LQKENI. V lost 6 bases and J 0 bases, leaving 12 bases between the germline ends. This CDR3 is 15 amino acids long. CDR3 residues: CASSDRREAKNIQYF. The CDR3, as DNA: TGTGCCAGCTCGGACCGTCGGGAAGCCAAAAACATTCAGTACTTC.

The J gene is TRBJ2-3, the V gene TRBV6-2 or TRBV6-3, with unresolved D. Germline assignment: CDR1 MNHEY and CDR2 SVGEGT. The ends were cut back, 3 bases at V and 0 bases at J, with 13 bases in the middle. The CDR3 has 16 amino acids. CDR3 nucleotide sequence: TGTGCCAGCAGTTATATGCAGACACCTAGCACAGATACGCAGTATTTT. It specifies CASSYMQTPSTDTQYF.

CDR3 sequence: CASRTGIGGRHYGYTF. CDR3 DNA: TGTGCCAGCAGAACAGGGATTGGGGGTCGGCACTATGGCTACACCTTC. V is TRBV5-6 and J is TRBJ1-2; D might be TRBD1 (6 bases). Trimming removed 5 bases from V and 3 bases from J, with 20 bases in between. Germline V gene data show CDR1 as SGHDT and CDR2 as YYEEEE. The CDR3 extends over 16 amino acids.